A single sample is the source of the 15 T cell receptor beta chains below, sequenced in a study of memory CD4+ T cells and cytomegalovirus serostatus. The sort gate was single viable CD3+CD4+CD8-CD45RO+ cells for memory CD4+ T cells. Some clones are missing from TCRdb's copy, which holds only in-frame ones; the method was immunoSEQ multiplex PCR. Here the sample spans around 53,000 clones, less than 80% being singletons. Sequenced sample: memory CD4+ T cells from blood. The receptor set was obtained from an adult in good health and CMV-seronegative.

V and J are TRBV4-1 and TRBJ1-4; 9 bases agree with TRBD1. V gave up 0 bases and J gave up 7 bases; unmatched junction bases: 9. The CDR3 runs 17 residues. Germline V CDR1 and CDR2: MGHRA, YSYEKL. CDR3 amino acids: CASSQDPRGQGGEKLFF. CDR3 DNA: TGCGCCAGCAGCCAAGATCCGAGGGGACAGGGAGGTGAAAAACTGTTTTTT.

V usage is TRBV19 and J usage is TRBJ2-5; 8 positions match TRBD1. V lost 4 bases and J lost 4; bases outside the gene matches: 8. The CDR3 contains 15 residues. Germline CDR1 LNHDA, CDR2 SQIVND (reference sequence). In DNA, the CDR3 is TGTGCCAGTAGTAGCGGACAGGGAGAGCGAGAGACCCAGTACTTC. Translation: CASSSGQGERETQYF.

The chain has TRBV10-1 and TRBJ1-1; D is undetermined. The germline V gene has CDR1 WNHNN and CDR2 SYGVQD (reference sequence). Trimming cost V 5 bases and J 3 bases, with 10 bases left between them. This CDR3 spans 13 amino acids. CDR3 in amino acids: CASSQRPYTEAFF. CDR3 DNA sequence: TGCGCCAGCAGTCAAAGACCTTACACTGAAGCTTTCTTT.

The chain's CDR3 is CASSDSGRSSPLHF. The CDR3, as DNA: TGTGCCAGCAGCGACTCGGGGCGGTCCTCACCCCTCCACTTT. The chain uses TRBV5-6 and TRBJ1-6; a possible D gene is TRBD1 (5 bases). Germline V CDR1 and CDR2: SGHDT, YYEEEE. The germline V and J ends were trimmed by 4 bases and 10 bases, with 15 bases remaining between them. The CDR3 is made up of 14 amino acids. Full variable domain (outside the CDR3, taken from reference TRBV5-6 and TRBJ1-6): DAGVTQSPTHLIKTRGQQVTLRCSPKSGHDTVSWYQQALGQGPQFIFQYYEEEERQRGNFPDRFSGHQFPNYSSELNVNALLLGDSALYLCASSDSGRSSPLHFGNGTRLTVT.

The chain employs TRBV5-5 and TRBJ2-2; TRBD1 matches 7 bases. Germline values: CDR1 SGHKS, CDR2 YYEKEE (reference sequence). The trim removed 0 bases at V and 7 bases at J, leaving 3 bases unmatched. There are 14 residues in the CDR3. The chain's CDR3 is CASSLGDRDGELFF. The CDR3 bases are TGTGCCAGCAGCTTGGGCGACAGGGACGGGGAGCTGTTTTTT.

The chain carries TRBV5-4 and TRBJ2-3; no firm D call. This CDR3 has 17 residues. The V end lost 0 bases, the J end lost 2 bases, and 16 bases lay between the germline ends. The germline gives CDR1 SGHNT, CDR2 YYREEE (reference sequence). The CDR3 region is CASSLAVVNPPTDTQYF. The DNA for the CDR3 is TGTGCCAGCAGCTTGGCGGTGGTCAACCCCCCCACAGATACGCAGTATTTT.

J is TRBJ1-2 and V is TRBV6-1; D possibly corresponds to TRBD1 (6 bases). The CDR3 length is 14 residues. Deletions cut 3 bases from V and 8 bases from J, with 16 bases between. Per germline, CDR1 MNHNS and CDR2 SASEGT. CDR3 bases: TGTGCCAGCAGTGATGCTAGGGGGGCGGGAGGCTACACCTTC. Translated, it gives CASSDARGAGGYTF.

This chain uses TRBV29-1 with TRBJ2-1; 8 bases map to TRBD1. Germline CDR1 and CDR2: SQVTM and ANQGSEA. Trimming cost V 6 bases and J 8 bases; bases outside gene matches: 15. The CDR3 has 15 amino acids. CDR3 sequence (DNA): TGCAGCGTGTCGACAGGGGCCCTATCCGGGTATGAGCAGTTCTTC. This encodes CSVSTGALSGYEQFF.

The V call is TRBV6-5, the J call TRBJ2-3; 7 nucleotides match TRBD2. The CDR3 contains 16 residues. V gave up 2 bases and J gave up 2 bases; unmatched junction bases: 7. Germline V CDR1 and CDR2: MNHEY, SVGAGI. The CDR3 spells CASSYGASGYTDTQYF. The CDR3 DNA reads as TGTGCCAGCAGTTACGGAGCTAGCGGTTACACAGATACGCAGTATTTT.

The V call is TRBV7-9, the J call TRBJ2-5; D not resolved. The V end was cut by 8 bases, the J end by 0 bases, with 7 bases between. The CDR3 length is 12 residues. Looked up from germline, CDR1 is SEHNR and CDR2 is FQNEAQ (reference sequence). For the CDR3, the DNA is TGTGCCAGCTCGATTAACCAAGAGACCCAGTACTTC. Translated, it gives CASSINQETQYF.

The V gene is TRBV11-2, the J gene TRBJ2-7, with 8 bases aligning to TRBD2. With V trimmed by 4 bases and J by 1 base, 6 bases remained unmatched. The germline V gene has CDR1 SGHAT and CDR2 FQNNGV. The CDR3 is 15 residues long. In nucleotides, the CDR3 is TGTGCCAGCAGCTCGTTAGCGGGGTCATCCTACGAGCAGTACTTC. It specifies CASSSLAGSSYEQYF.

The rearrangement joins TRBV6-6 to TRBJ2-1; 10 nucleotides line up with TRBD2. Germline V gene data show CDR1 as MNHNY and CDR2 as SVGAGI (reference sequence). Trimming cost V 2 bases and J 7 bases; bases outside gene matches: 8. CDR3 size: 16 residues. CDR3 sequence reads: CASSYGSSGSLNEQFF. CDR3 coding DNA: TGTGCCAGCAGTTACGGCTCTAGCGGGAGTTTAAATGAGCAGTTCTTC.

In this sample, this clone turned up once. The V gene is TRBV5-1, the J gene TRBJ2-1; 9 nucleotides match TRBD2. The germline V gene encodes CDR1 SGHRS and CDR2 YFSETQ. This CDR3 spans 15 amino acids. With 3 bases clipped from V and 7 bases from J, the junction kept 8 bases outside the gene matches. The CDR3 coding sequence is TGCGCCAGCAGCTCGGGAACTAGCGGGCCTAATGAGCAGTTCTTC. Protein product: CASSSGTSGPNEQFF.

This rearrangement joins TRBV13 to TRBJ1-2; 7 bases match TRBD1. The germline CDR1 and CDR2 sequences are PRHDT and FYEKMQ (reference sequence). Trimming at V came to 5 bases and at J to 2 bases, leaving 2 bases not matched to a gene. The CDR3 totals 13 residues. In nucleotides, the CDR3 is TGTGCCAGCAGCCGACAGGGAAACTATGGCTACACCTTC. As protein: CASSRQGNYGYTF.

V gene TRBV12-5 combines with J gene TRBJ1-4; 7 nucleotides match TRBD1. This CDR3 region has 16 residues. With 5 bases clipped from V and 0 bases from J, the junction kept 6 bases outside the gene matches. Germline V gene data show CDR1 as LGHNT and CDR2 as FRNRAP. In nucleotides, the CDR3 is TGTGCTAGTGGTCCCTCAGGGACAGCAACTAATGAAAAACTGTTTTTT. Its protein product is CASGPSGTATNEKLFF.